This is a list of T cell receptor beta chains from one sample in a study of blood T cells in healthy people across ages. TCRdb re-called the 5' RACE reads through MiXCR, storing one row per CDR3 protein. Among 1.5 million to 2 million distinct CDR3 sequences listed, roughly 52% were seen once. The specimen sequenced was blood. These receptors came from a middle-aged woman in good health. CDR3s include the opening cysteine and the closing phenylalanine or tryptophan. The order of the fields is clone size, V gene, J gene, CDR3 protein. A row's size may be missing; if present it is once, few, many or a size class.

>-|TRBV6-2/TRBV6-3|TRBJ1-5
CASSYGLHSNQPQHF
>few|TRBV20-1|TRBJ2-5
CSARSRAGVGETQYF
>few|TRBV27|TRBJ1-6
CASSIAVHNSPLHF
>-|TRBV6-2/TRBV6-3|TRBJ1-5
CASSYQYQPQHF
>few|TRBV15|TRBJ2-5
CATSRGQGQETQYF
>few|TRBV12-3/TRBV12-4|TRBJ1-5
CASRGQPNQPQHF
>-|TRBV12-3/TRBV12-4|TRBJ2-5
CASRIQGAPETQYF
>few|TRBV7-6|TRBJ2-3
CASSLRPHQAGDTQYF
>-|TRBV7-9|-
CASSLRLNGGAPETQYF
>-|TRBV4-3|TRBJ1-6
CASSQVWGAANSPLHF
>-|TRBV6-2/TRBV6-3|TRBJ2-7
CASSFYRGGEQYF
>-|TRBV10-3|TRBJ1-1
CAISSSQGMDTEAFF
>-|TRBV25-1|TRBJ2-6
CASSERGSGANALTF
>-|TRBV29-1|TRBJ1-5
CSASLSGLNQPQHF
>-|TRBV6-6|TRBJ1-2
CASSPDPDYGYTF
>-|TRBV20-1|TRBJ2-7
CSARDRAMYF
>few|TRBV2|TRBJ1-6
CASSLLAGAGNSPLHF
>-|TRBV6-5|TRBJ2-1
CASYLTVYNEQFF
>few|TRBV6-2/TRBV6-3|TRBJ2-1
CASKLLAEPNNEQFF
>few|TRBV20-1|TRBJ2-5
CSAQNRLAGLQETQYF
>once|TRBV7-9|TRBJ1-2
CASSLVGGEANGYTF
>-|TRBV24-1|TRBJ2-3
CATSDPRTGGKSDTQYF
>-|TRBV13|TRBJ2-7
CASSTQTYEQYF
>few|TRBV6-2/TRBV6-3|TRBJ2-3
CASSYPRLGDTQYF
>-|TRBV20-1|TRBJ1-2
CSSLSRDRDGYTF
>-|TRBV15|TRBJ2-7
CATSNRGNEQYF
>-|TRBV7-2|TRBJ2-2
CASSLGQGALFF
>-|TRBV5-1|TRBJ2-5
CASSSRGVRTTAKVETQYF
>-|TRBV27|TRBJ2-1
CASRNLAGGRNEQFF
>-|TRBV7-8|TRBJ2-3
CASSLGTGGVDTRYF
>-|TRBV12-3/TRBV12-4|TRBJ2-3
CASGLEAVRVDTQYF
>-|TRBV5-1|TRBJ1-1
CASSLYWVGTEAFF
>-|TRBV12-3/TRBV12-4|TRBJ2-5
CASRQIPGQQYF
>-|TRBV19|TRBJ1-5
CACSIGGSDQPQHF
>once|TRBV10-2|TRBJ2-1
CASHVLGGAYNEQFF
>-|TRBV6-5|TRBJ2-5
CASSYSRTGEKTQYF
>few|TRBV7-9|TRBJ2-1
CASSSHSGGAYNEQFF
>once|TRBV15|TRBJ1-2
CATSRDGSGPYGYTF
>-|TRBV12-3/TRBV12-4|TRBJ1-5
CASSYQGGLGNQPQHF
>few|TRBV10-2|-
CASSEGLAGDFYEQYF
>-|TRBV7-2|TRBJ1-2
CASSRDPGNGYTF
>-|TRBV20-1|TRBJ1-2
CSARAWGQGVYGYTF
>once|TRBV7-9|TRBJ2-3
CASSSQLGASTDTQYF
>once|TRBV4-1|TRBJ2-3
CASSQERLGSSSTDTQYF
>-|TRBV27|-
CASSLTGYGTRQYEQYF
>-|TRBV27|TRBJ2-7
CASSSVGFGTYEQYF
>few|TRBV15|TRBJ2-7
CATSSSPSYEQYF
>-|TRBV7-9|TRBJ1-2
CASSLITGTGTGGNGYTF
>-|TRBV2|TRBJ1-6
CASSRREPPLHF
>-|TRBV4-1|TRBJ2-3
CASSPHGTELSDTQYF
>-|TRBV4-1|TRBJ2-3
CASSQERGTSTDTQYF
>-|TRBV5-5|TRBJ1-4
CASSLEGGRQGEKLFF
>-|TRBV20-1|TRBJ1-2
CSARDWGGTGNYYGYTF
>-|TRBV5-5|-
CASSSPGADEQYF